This entry features one T cell receptor (beta chain) sequence. The antigen remains undetermined. The data originate from a study of cytomegalovirus exposure and HLA in healthy donors. Each of the donors was a healthy bone marrow donor. Primers for the PCR totalled 60 Vbeta and 13 Jbeta. This table comes from immunoSEQ multiplex PCR, and its TCRdb copy is limited to in-frame clones, with some not included. The sample consists of 150,000 to 200,000 clones, 80% to 85% of them appearing once. General observations from the study: Reports showed the classifier diagnosing cytomegalovirus status with high specificity and sensitivity. Later on, an analysis found that several of the most significant clusters appeared to be linked to common viral pathogens, which included parvovirus B19.

The CDR3 totals 14 residues. Germline V gene sequence: CDR1 LNHDA, CDR2 SQIVND (reference sequence). V lost 5 bases and J lost 5; bases outside the gene matches: 4. The sequence derives from a woman aged 18-29 years in good health and CMV-seronegative. Source material: PBMCs. The chain employs TRBV19 and TRBJ2-1; 9 nucleotides align to TRBD2. For the CDR3, the DNA is TGTGCCAGTAGTGCGACTAGCGGCCACAATGAGCAGTTCTTC. This translates into CASSATSGHNEQFF.